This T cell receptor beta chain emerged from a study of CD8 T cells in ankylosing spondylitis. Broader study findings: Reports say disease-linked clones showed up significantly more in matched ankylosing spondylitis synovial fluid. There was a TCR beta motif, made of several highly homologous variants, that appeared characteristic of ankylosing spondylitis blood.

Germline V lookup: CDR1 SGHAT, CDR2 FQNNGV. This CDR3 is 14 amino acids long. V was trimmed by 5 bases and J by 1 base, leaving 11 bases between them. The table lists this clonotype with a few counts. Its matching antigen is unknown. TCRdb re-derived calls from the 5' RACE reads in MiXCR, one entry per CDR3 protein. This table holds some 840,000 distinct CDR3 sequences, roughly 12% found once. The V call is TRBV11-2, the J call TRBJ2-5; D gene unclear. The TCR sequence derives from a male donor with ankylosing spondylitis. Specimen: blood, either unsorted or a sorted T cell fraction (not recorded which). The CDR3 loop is CASSPMAVQETQYF. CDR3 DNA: TGTGCCAGCAGCCCTATGGCAGTCCAAGAGACCCAGTACTTC.